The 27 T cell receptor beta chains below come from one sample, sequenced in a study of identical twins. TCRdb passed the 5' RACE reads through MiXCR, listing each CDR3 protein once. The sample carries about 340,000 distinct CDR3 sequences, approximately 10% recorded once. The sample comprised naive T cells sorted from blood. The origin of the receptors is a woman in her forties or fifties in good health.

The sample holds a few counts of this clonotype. The CDR3 here is CASGTSGSTDTQYF. CDR3 in DNA: TGTGCCAGCGGCACTAGCGGAAGCACAGATACGCAGTATTTT. This chain joins TRBV12-3 or TRBV12-4 and TRBJ2-3, with 8 positions matching TRBD2. V gave up 8 bases and J gave up 0 bases; unmatched junction bases: 4. The CDR3 has 14 amino acids.

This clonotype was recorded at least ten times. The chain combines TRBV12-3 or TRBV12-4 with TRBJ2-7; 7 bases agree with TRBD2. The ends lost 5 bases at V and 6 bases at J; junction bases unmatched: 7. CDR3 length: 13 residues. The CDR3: CASSILAGAEQYV. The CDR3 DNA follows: TGTGCCAGCAGTATCCTCGCGGGAGCCGAGCAGTACGTC.

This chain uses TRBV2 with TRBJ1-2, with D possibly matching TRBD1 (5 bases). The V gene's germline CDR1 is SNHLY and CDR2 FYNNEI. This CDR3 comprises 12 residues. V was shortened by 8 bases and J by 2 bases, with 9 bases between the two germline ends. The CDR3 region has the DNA TGTGCCAGCGGGGACCGCAACTATGGCTACACCTTC. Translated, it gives CASGDRNYGYTF.

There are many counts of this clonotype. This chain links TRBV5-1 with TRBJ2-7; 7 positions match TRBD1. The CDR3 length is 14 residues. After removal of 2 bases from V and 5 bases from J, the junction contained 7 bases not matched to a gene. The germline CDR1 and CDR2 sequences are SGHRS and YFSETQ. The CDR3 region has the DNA TGCGCCAGCAGCTTCGGACAGGTCCTGAACGAGCAGTACTTC. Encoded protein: CASSFGQVLNEQYF.

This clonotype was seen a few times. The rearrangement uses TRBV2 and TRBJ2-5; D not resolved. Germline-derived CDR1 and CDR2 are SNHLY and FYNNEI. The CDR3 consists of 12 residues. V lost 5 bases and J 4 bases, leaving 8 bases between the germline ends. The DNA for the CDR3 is TGTGCCAGCAGTAACGGGCGAGAGACCCAGTACTTC. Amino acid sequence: CASSNGRETQYF.

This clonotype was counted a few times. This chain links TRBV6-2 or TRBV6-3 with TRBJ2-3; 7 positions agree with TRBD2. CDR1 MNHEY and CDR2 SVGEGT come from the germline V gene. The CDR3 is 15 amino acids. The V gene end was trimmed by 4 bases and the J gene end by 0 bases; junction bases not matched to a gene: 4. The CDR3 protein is CASSFSGPSTDTQYF. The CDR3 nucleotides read TGTGCCAGCAGTTTTAGCGGGCCTAGCACAGATACGCAGTATTTT.

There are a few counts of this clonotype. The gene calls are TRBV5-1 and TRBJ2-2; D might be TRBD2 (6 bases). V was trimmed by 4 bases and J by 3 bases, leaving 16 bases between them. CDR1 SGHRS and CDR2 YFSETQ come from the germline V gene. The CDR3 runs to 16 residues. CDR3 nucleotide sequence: TGCGCCAGCAGCCGAGACGGACCGGGGGACACCGGGGAGCTGTTTTTT. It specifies CASSRDGPGDTGELFF.

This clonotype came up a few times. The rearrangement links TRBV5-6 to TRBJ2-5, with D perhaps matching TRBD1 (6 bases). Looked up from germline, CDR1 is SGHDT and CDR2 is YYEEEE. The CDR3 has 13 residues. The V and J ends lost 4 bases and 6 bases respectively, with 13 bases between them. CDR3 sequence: CASSVGGKKTQYF. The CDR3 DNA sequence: TGTGCCAGCAGCGTAGGGGGAAAAAAGACCCAGTACTTC.

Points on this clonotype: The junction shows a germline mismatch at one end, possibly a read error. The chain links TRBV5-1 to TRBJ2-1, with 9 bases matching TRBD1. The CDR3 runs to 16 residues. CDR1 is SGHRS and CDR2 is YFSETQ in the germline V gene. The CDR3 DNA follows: TGCGCCAGCAGCTTGGTACAGGGGGCCTTGTACATTGAGCAGTTCTTC. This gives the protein CASSLVQGALYIEQFF.

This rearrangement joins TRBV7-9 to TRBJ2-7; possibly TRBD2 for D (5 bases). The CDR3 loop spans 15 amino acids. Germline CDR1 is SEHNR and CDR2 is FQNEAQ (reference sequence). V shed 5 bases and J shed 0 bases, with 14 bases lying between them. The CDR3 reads CASSPGVETSYEQYF. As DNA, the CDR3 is TGTGCCAGCAGCCCCGGGGTGGAAACCTCCTACGAGCAGTACTTC.

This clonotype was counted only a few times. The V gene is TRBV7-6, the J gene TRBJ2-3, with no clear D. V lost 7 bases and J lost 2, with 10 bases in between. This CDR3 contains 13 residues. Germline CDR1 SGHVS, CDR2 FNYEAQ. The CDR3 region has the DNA TGTGCCAGCAAAAGGGTTTCCACAGATACGCAGTATTTT. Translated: CASKRVSTDTQYF.

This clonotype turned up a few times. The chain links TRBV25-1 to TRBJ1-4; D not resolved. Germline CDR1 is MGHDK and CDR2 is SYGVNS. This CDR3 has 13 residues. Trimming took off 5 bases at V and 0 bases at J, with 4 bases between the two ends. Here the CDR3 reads CASSHTTNEKLFF. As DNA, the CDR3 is TGTGCCAGCAGTCACACAACTAATGAAAAACTGTTTTTT.

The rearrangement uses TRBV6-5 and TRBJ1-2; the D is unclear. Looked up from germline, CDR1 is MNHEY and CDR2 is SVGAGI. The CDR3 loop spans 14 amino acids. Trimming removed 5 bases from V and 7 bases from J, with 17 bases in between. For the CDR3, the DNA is TGTGCCAGCAGTCCACTCGACGCTGGAGGTGGCTACACCTTC. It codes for CASSPLDAGGGYTF.

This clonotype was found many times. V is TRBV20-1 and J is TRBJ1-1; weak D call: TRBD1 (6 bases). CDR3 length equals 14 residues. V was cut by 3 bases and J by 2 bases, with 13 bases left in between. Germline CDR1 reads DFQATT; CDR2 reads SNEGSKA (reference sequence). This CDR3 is CSARKGDLNTEAFF. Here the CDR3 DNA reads TGCAGTGCTAGGAAGGGGGACCTAAACACTGAAGCTTTCTTT.

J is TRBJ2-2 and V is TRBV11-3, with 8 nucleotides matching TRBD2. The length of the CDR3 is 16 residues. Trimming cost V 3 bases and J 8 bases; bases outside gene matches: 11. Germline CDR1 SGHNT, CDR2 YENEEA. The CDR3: CASSLGPAGASGELFF. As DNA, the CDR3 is TGTGCCAGCAGCTTGGGCCCAGCGGGAGCTTCAGGGGAGCTGTTTTTT.

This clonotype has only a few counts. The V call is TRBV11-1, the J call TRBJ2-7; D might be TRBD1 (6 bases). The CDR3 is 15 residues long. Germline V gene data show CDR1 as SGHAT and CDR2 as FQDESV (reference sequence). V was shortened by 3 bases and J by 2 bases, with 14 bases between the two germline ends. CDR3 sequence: CASSFARGLTYEQYF. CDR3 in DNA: TGTGCCAGCAGCTTTGCCAGGGGTCTAACCTACGAGCAGTACTTC.

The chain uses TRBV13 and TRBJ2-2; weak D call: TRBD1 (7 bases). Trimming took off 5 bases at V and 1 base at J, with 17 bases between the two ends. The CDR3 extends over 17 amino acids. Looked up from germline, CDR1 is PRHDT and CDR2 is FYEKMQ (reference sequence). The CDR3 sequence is CASSPWGRGENTGELFF. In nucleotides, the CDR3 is TGTGCCAGCAGCCCCTGGGGCAGGGGGGAGAACACCGGGGAGCTGTTTTTT.

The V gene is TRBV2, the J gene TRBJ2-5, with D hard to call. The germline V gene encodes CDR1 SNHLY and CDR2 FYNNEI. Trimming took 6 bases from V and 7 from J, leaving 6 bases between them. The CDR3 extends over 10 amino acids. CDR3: CASSRGTQYF. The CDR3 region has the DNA TGTGCCAGCAGCAGAGGGACCCAGTACTTC.

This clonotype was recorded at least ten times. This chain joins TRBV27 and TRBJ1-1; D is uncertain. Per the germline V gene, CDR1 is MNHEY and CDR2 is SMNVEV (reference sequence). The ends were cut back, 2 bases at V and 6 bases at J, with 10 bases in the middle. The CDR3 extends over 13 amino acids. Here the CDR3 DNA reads TGTGCCAGCAGTTTAAGTTTTTCGCCTGAAGCTTTCTTT. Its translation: CASSLSFSPEAFF.

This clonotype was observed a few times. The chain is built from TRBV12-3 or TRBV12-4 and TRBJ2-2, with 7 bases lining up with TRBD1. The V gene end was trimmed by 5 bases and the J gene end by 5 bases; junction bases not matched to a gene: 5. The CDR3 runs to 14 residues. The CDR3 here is CASSIGTETGELFF. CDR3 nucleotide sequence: TGTGCCAGCAGTATCGGGACAGAGACCGGGGAGCTGTTTTTT.

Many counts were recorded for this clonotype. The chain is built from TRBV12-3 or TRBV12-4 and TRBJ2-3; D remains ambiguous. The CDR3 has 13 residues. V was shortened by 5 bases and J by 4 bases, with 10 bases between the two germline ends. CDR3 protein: CASSLDTADTQYF. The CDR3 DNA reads TGTGCCAGCAGTCTAGACACAGCAGATACGCAGTATTTT.

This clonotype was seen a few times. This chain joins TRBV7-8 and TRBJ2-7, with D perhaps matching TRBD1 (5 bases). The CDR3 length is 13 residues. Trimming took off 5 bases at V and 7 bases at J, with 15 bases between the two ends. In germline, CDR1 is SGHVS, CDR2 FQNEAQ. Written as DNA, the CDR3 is TGTGCCAGCAGCCCTAGTCGCAGGGCGGAGCAGTACGTC. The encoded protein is CASSPSRRAEQYV.

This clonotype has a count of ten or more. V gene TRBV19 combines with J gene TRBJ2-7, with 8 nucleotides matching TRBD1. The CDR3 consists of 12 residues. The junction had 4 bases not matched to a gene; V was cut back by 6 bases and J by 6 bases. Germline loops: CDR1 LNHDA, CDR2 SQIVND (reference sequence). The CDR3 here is CASSTGGGEQYF. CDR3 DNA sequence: TGTGCCAGTAGCACAGGGGGTGGCGAGCAGTACTTC.

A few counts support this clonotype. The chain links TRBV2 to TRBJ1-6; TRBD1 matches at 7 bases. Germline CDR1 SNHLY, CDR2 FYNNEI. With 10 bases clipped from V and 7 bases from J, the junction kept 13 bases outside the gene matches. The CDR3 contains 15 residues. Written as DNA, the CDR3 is TGTGCCACTAAGCCGCTCGGGACAGCGAATTCACCCCTCCACTTT. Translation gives CATKPLGTANSPLHF. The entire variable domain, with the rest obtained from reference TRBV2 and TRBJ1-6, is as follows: EPEVTQTPSHQVTQMGQEVILRCVPISNHLYFYWYRQILGQKVEFLVSFYNNEISEKSEIFDDQFSVERPDGSNFTLKIRSTKLEDSAMYFCATKPLGTANSPLHFGNGTRLTVT.

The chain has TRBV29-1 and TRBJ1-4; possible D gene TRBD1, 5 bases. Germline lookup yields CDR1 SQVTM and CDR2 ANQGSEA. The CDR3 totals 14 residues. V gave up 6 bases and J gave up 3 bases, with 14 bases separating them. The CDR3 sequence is CSVLPGQANEKLFF. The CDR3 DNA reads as TGCAGCGTCCTGCCGGGGCAGGCTAATGAAAAACTGTTTTTT.

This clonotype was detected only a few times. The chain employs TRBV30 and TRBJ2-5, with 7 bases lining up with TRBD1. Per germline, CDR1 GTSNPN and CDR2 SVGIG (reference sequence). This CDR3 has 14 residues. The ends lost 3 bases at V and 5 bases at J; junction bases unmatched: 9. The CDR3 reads CAWREFDRDETQYF. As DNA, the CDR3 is TGTGCCTGGAGGGAGTTTGACAGGGATGAGACCCAGTACTTC.

CDR3 sequence reads: CASSTPDRGHYNEQFF. The CDR3 coding sequence is TGTGCCAGTAGTACTCCGGACAGGGGACACTACAATGAGCAGTTCTTC. The rearrangement uses TRBV19 and TRBJ2-1, with 9 bases aligning to TRBD1. V gave up 4 bases and J gave up 3 bases; unmatched junction bases: 7. Germline V CDR1 and CDR2: LNHDA, SQIVND (reference sequence). The CDR3 totals 16 residues.